This T cell receptor beta chain was obtained from a study of cytomegalovirus exposure and HLA in healthy donors. On the study more broadly: The roughly 100 million unique TCR beta sequences, from roughly 170 million T cells, were found by an earlier analysis.

Study-wide results and caveats: There were some public TCRs occurring in many donors, but most TCR sequences were rare.

The CDR3 runs to 16 residues. The PCR was carried out with 60 Vbeta primers and 13 Jbeta primers. Profiled with immunoSEQ multiplex PCR; TCRdb holds only in-frame clones, not every one. The data show more than 150,000 clones, with more than 75% seen just once and 1.5% to 1.9% held by the top ten. Likely unrecorded immune exposures existed in these nominally healthy donors. For this clone: The antigen remains unidentified.

The sequence was collected from a man in his forties in good health and CMV-seronegative. The specimen sequenced was PBMCs. J is TRBJ1-2 and V is TRBV21-1. TRBV21-1 is described as a pseudogene. In DNA form, the CDR3 reads TGTGCCAGCAGCAAAGCTTTGGGGTCGGGGAAAGAGGGCTACACCTTC. Translation: CASSKALGSGKEGYTF.